This entry lists 9 T cell receptor beta chains sequenced from one sample in a study of molecular identifiers for immune sequencing clone quantification. TCRdb re-derived calls from the PCR reads in MiXCR, one entry per CDR3 protein. The data contain some 89,000 distinct CDR3 sequences, around 24% of them singletons. The source material was naive CD8+ T cells from blood, with Jurkat cell RNA spiked in. Subset described: FACS-sorted CD8+CD4-CCR7+CD45RA+ naive T cells. The receptors stem from a human donor in good health. Some libraries in this study had Jurkat cell RNA spiked in.

Points on this clonotype: One base away lies a much larger clone, so this may be a sequencing read error. The chain employs TRBV19 and TRBJ1-5; possibly TRBD1 for D (6 bases). Trimming left V 4 bases short and J 2 bases short, with 12 bases between. The CDR3 consists of 15 residues. Germline values: CDR1 LNHDA, CDR2 SQIVND (reference sequence). The CDR3: CASSNDRNGNQPQHF. The CDR3 DNA reads TGTGCCAGTAGTAACGACAGGAATGGCAATCAGCCCCAGCATTTT.

This clonotype was observed a handful of times. The rearrangement links TRBV12-3 or TRBV12-4 to TRBJ2-3; 15 bases agree with TRBD2. Trimming took 2 bases from V and 2 from J; bases not matched to a gene: 14. The CDR3 consists of 21 residues. CDR3 sequence: CASSLPRTGLAGGRFTDTQYF. CDR3 nucleotides: TGTGCCAGCAGTTTACCCAGGACGGGACTAGCGGGGGGCAGATTCACAGATACGCAGTATTTT.

As for this clonotype: This sequence may be a read error, since a much larger clone differs from it by one base. The rearrangement uses TRBV27 and TRBJ2-7; tentative D call: TRBD1 (6 bases). From germline, CDR1 is MNHEY and CDR2 SMNVEV (reference sequence). The CDR3 is 12 residues long. V shed 8 bases and J shed 6 bases, with 14 bases lying between them. CDR3: CASGSTGTEQYF. The DNA for the CDR3 is TGTGCCAGCGGGAGTACAGGGACCGAGCAGTACTTC.

Turning to this clonotype: A much larger clone lies a single base off, so this may be a read error. The genes are TRBV24-1 and TRBJ2-3; the D is unclear. CDR1 is KGHDR and CDR2 is SFDVKD in the germline V gene. This CDR3 comprises 14 residues. The CDR3 bases are TGTGCCGCCAGTGACGGGCAAGGCACAGATACGCAGTATTTT. This codes for CAASDGQGTDTQYF.

This clonotype was counted many times. The rearrangement uses TRBV7-9 and TRBJ2-1; D uncertain. CDR3 size: 16 residues. Deletions cut 0 bases from V and 4 bases from J, with 13 bases between. In germline, CDR1 is SEHNR, CDR2 FQNEAQ (reference sequence). CDR3 in amino acids: CASSLARYQSYNEQFF. CDR3 in DNA: TGTGCCAGCAGCTTAGCGCGCTACCAATCATACAATGAGCAGTTCTTC.

In this sample, this clonotype turned up many times. This rearrangement joins TRBV10-3 to TRBJ2-7, with 7 bases lining up with TRBD2. CDR1 is ENHRY, CDR2 SYGVKD, per germline. With V trimmed by 6 bases and J by 3 bases, 11 bases remained unmatched. The CDR3 runs 15 residues. The CDR3 loop reads CAIRDAGVGFYEQYF. CDR3 DNA sequence: TGTGCCATCAGGGACGCGGGGGTCGGGTTCTACGAGCAGTACTTC.

On this clonotype: A single base separates this from a much larger clone, so it may be a read error. The gene calls are TRBV20-1 and TRBJ2-2; D might be TRBD1 (6 bases). This CDR3 is 13 amino acids long. CDR1 and CDR2 from the germline V gene are DFQATT and SNEGSKA (reference sequence). The CDR3 DNA is TGCAGTGCTCGGACAGCGAACACCTGGGAGCTGTTTTTT. Its protein is CSARTANTWELFF.

This clonotype was recorded at least ten times. The chain employs TRBV7-7 and TRBJ2-5; 16 nucleotides line up with TRBD2. This CDR3 is 17 amino acids long. After removal of 5 bases from V and 5 bases from J, the junction contained 8 bases not matched to a gene. CDR1 SSHAT and CDR2 FNYEAQ come from the germline V gene (reference sequence). CDR3 protein: CASSPGLAGGLFETQYF. The DNA of the CDR3 is TGTGCCAGCAGCCCGGGACTAGCGGGGGGGCTATTCGAGACCCAGTACTTC.

This clonotype was seen ten or more times. This sequence joins TRBV20-1 and TRBJ2-3; 8 bases match TRBD2. Germline CDR1 is DFQATT and CDR2 is SNEGSKA (reference sequence). The CDR3 covers 15 residues. With V trimmed by 0 bases and J by 6 bases, 8 bases remained unmatched. The CDR3 nucleotides read TGCAGTGCTAGAGATCATCAGCGGGAGAGGGATACGCAGTATTTT. Amino acid sequence: CSARDHQRERDTQYF.